These 24 T cell receptor beta chains came from one sample sequenced in a study of response to subunit inactivated influenza vaccine. TCRdb fed the RT-PCR reads into MiXCR, producing one record per CDR3 protein. There are 600,000 to 850,000 distinct CDR3 sequences in the sample; 14% occur only once, and about 7.6% lies in the top ten. The specimen was PBMCs from blood, collected around 15 days before vaccination. Every receptor here comes from a man aged 50 or older who received an inactivated influenza vaccine.

This chain links TRBV3-1 with TRBJ1-6; D not resolved. Per germline, CDR1 LGHDT and CDR2 YNNKEL (reference sequence). Deletions cut 1 base from V and 7 bases from J, with 8 bases between. The CDR3 has 14 residues. The CDR3 loop reads CASSQGGENSPLHF. The DNA for the CDR3 is TGTGCCAGCAGCCAAGGGGGTGAAAATTCACCCCTCCACTTT.

The chain employs TRBV4-3 and TRBJ2-7; perhaps TRBD2 as D (5 bases). Per the germline V gene, CDR1 is LGHNA and CDR2 is YSLEER. The CDR3 spans 15 residues. Deletions cut 0 bases from V and 2 bases from J, with 11 bases between. The CDR3: CASSQDTGMAYEQYF. The CDR3 DNA is TGCGCCAGCAGCCAAGATACGGGAATGGCCTACGAGCAGTACTTC.

The chain has TRBV20-1 and TRBJ1-2; 7 bases agree with TRBD1. CDR1 is DFQATT, CDR2 SNEGSKA, per germline (reference sequence). V shed 2 bases and J 8 bases; nucleotides not matched to a gene: 8. The CDR3 is made up of 13 amino acids. The CDR3 DNA sequence: TGCAGTGCTAGAATAACTACAGGGGCGGGCTACACCTTC. Residues: CSARITTGAGYTF.

This clonotype was seen a few times. The chain combines TRBV5-1 with TRBJ2-3, with 9 bases lining up with TRBD1. The junction had 7 bases not matched to a gene; V was cut back by 4 bases and J by 1 base. This CDR3 has 16 residues. The germline gives CDR1 SGHRS, CDR2 YFSETQ. CDR3 protein: CASSHGQGRGTDTQYF. In nucleotides, the CDR3 is TGCGCCAGCAGCCATGGACAGGGGAGGGGCACAGATACGCAGTATTTT.

This clonotype was detected a few times. V gene TRBV27 combines with J gene TRBJ2-7; TRBD1 matches 7 bases. The CDR3 consists of 15 residues. Per germline, CDR1 MNHEY and CDR2 SMNVEV (reference sequence). The V and J ends lost 5 bases and 4 bases, in that order; junction bases with no gene match: 11. The CDR3 reads CASSTRQGVAYEQYF. The CDR3, as DNA: TGTGCCAGCAGTACCAGACAGGGAGTGGCATACGAGCAGTACTTC.

This clonotype occurred a few times. The genes are TRBV20-1 and TRBJ1-6; 10 bases are shared with TRBD1. This CDR3 contains 12 residues. Germline CDR1 and CDR2: DFQATT and SNEGSKA (reference sequence). Losses at the gene ends were 7 bases for V and 7 bases for J; bases not matched to a gene: 1. CDR3 sequence (DNA): TGCAGTGGGGGACAGGGGAATTCACCCCTCCACTTT. This encodes CSGGQGNSPLHF.

This clonotype came up a few times. This chain joins TRBV6-1 and TRBJ2-1, with TRBD2 matching over 9 bases. The V gene end was trimmed by 8 bases and the J gene end by 8 bases; junction bases not matched to a gene: 10. This CDR3 is built from 14 residues. Germline lookup yields CDR1 MNHNS and CDR2 SASEGT. CDR3 bases: TGTGCCAGCGGGCGGGGGGGCCGGTTAGATGAGCAGTTCTTC. This translates into CASGRGGRLDEQFF.

This clonotype was seen a handful of times. V usage is TRBV29-1 and J usage is TRBJ1-1, with D maybe TRBD1 (5 bases). The V end was cut by 4 bases, the J end by 1 base, with 13 bases between. Germline loops: CDR1 SQVTM, CDR2 ANQGSEA. This CDR3 has 14 amino acids. CDR3 DNA: TGCAGCGTTGCCGGCAGACAGAGGAACACTGAAGCTTTCTTT. It is translated as CSVAGRQRNTEAFF.

The genes are TRBV7-9 and TRBJ1-1; D call uncertain. The CDR3 runs 14 residues. The V gene lost 1 base and the J gene lost 6 bases, with 12 bases spanning the gap. The V gene's germline CDR1 is SEHNR and CDR2 FQNEAQ (reference sequence). The CDR3 nucleotides read TGTGCCAGCAGCTTAGTTTCGATAAATCCTGAAGCTTTCTTT. Encoded protein: CASSLVSINPEAFF.

This clonotype was observed a handful of times. The chain joins TRBV6-5 to TRBJ2-7, with unresolved D. Trimming took off 0 bases at V and 0 bases at J, with 12 bases between the two ends. Germline V lookup: CDR1 MNHEY, CDR2 SVGAGI. The length of the CDR3 is 16 residues. CDR3 in amino acids: CASSYSSFTISYEQYF. The CDR3 DNA reads TGTGCCAGCAGTTACTCCTCATTCACCATCTCCTACGAGCAGTACTTC.

This clonotype was counted a few times. The chain recombines TRBV20-1 with TRBJ2-5, with D possibly being TRBD2 (6 bases). The CDR3 totals 11 residues. The ends were cut back, 8 bases at V and 4 bases at J, with 11 bases in the middle. The germline V gene encodes CDR1 DFQATT and CDR2 SNEGSKA (reference sequence). The CDR3: CSLRRGETQYF. In DNA form, the CDR3 reads TGCAGTCTCCGGAGGGGAGAGACCCAGTACTTC.

This clonotype occurred many times. This chain connects TRBV12-3 or TRBV12-4 to TRBJ2-3, with D tentatively TRBD1 (5 bases). The CDR3 length is 16 residues. V lost 0 bases and J 0 bases, leaving 10 bases between the germline ends. As DNA, the CDR3 is TGTGCCAGCAGTTTAGCAAGACAGATTAGCACAGATACGCAGTATTTT. It specifies CASSLARQISTDTQYF.

This clonotype was detected only a few times. CDR3 protein: CASSLVDRGNQETQYF. The CDR3 DNA reads as TGTGCCAGCAGCTTGGTTGACAGGGGGAACCAAGAGACCCAGTACTTC. This rearrangement joins TRBV5-6 to TRBJ2-5, with TRBD1 identical over 9 bases. Unmatched junction bases numbered 3, after V lost 0 bases and J lost 0 bases. This CDR3 contains 16 residues. Germline assignment: CDR1 SGHDT and CDR2 YYEEEE.

This clonotype has a handful of counts. The DNA of the CDR3 is TGTGCCAGCAGGCAAACTAGCGGGGGGGCCGTGTATACGCAGTATTTT. It is translated as CASRQTSGGAVYTQYF. This chain connects TRBV6-1 to TRBJ2-3; 13 positions agree with TRBD2. From germline, CDR1 is MNHNS and CDR2 SASEGT. The CDR3 extends over 16 amino acids. The V and J ends lost 6 bases and 7 bases, in that order; junction bases with no gene match: 10.

This clonotype showed up many times. V usage is TRBV12-3 or TRBV12-4 and J usage is TRBJ1-5; 9 bases fit TRBD1. The CDR3 runs 13 residues. J lost 5 bases, V lost 6 bases, and 2 bases had no gene match. In DNA, the CDR3 is TGTGCCAGCAGGGGACAGGGTGATCAGCCCCAGCATTTT. Translation: CASRGQGDQPQHF.

The chain joins TRBV29-1 to TRBJ2-2, with D uncertain. The CDR3 loop spans 11 amino acids. The germline gives CDR1 SQVTM, CDR2 ANQGSEA. The ends were cut back, 7 bases at V and 3 bases at J, with 6 bases in the middle. The CDR3: CSGFHTGELFF. The CDR3 region has the DNA TGCAGCGGGTTTCACACCGGGGAGCTGTTTTTT.

The chain combines TRBV29-1 with TRBJ2-1; TRBD2 matches at 14 bases. CDR1 is SQVTM, CDR2 ANQGSEA, per germline. The CDR3 contains 14 residues. The junction had 7 bases not matched to a gene; V was cut back by 7 bases and J by 8 bases. The CDR3 spells CSGETSGRVDEQFF. The CDR3 nucleotides are TGCAGCGGGGAGACTAGCGGGAGGGTCGATGAGCAGTTCTTC.

This chain links TRBV10-1 with TRBJ2-1, with D tentatively TRBD1 (5 bases). V was cut by 0 bases and J by 12 bases, with 9 bases left in between. The CDR3 is 12 residues long. CDR1 is WNHNN and CDR2 is SYGVQD in the germline V gene (reference sequence). The CDR3 nucleotides are TGCGCCAGCAGTGAGTCGGCGCAGGGGCAGTTCTTC. Protein sequence: CASSESAQGQFF.

The J gene is TRBJ2-2, the V gene TRBV6-2 or TRBV6-3; 7 nucleotides line up with TRBD2. The J segment lost 2 bases and the V segment lost 4 bases, leaving 19 bases of the junction unmatched. Germline assignment: CDR1 MNHEY and CDR2 SVGEGT. This CDR3 is 20 amino acids long. The CDR3 loop is CASSFSTSAKTWRNTGELFF. The DNA of the CDR3 is TGTGCCAGCAGTTTTAGTACTAGCGCAAAGACGTGGCGAAACACCGGGGAGCTGTTTTTT.

The J gene is TRBJ1-5, the V gene TRBV28; D unclear. Per germline, CDR1 MDHEN and CDR2 SYDVKM. CDR3 length equals 14 residues. Trimming stripped 3 bases from V and 5 bases from J, with 11 bases between. DNA of the CDR3: TGTGCCAGCAGTTTTCGGGCGGGATATCAGCCCCAGCATTTT. It translates to CASSFRAGYQPQHF.

The rearrangement joins TRBV29-1 to TRBJ2-3; maybe TRBD2 (7 bases). The germline CDR1 and CDR2 sequences are SQVTM and ANQGSEA. V lost 8 bases to trimming and J lost 7 bases, with 22 bases between them. CDR3 size: 14 residues. The CDR3 sequence is CSSSSGGGEYTQYF. The CDR3 DNA follows: TGCAGCTCCTCTTCCGGAGGGGGGGAGTATACGCAGTATTTT.

This clonotype occurred many times. This rearrangement joins TRBV10-3 to TRBJ2-1; 8 nucleotides match TRBD2. The CDR3 is made up of 22 amino acids. From germline, CDR1 is ENHRY and CDR2 SYGVKD. The J segment lost 0 bases and the V segment lost 5 bases, leaving 24 bases of the junction unmatched. In DNA, the CDR3 is TGTGCCATCAGTCGCGCAAGGGGGGCGGGTAGCGGGACCGAAAACTCCTACAATGAGCAGTTCTTC. The encoded protein is CAISRARGAGSGTENSYNEQFF.

The J gene is TRBJ2-3, the V gene TRBV27, with TRBD2 matching 7 bases. Per germline, CDR1 MNHEY and CDR2 SMNVEV (reference sequence). The V segment lost 5 bases and the J segment 1 base; nucleotides outside the gene matches: 15. The CDR3 loop spans 18 amino acids. CDR3 DNA: TGTGCCAGCAGTCCCGGTACGGGGAGGGCCCCGGGCACAGATACGCAGTATTTT. This translates into CASSPGTGRAPGTDTQYF.

In its sample, this clonotype was seen a few times. Here the CDR3 reads CASSQGEPDRRNTEAFF. CDR3 bases: TGTGCCAGCAGCCAAGGGGAACCGGACAGAAGAAACACTGAAGCTTTCTTT. V usage is TRBV4-2 and J usage is TRBJ1-1; D is perhaps TRBD1 (6 bases). The germline V and J ends were trimmed by 1 base and 2 bases, with 17 bases remaining between them. The CDR3 contains 17 residues. Germline-derived CDR1 and CDR2 are LGHNA and YNFKEQ.